Listed below are T cell receptor beta chains from one sample, sequenced in a study of T cells in Graves' hyperthyroidism and ophthalmopathy. TCRdb re-called the multiplex PCR reads through MiXCR, storing one row per CDR3 protein. This sample has about 570,000 distinct CDR3 sequences, with about 45% found just once. The sample comprised peripheral blood or thyroid tissue (not recorded which). These receptors originate from an adult woman with Graves' disease, either hyperthyroidism or ophthalmopathy (not recorded which). The CDR3 runs from the conserved cysteine through the conserved F or W. The order of the fields is V gene, J gene, CDR3 length, CDR3 protein.

V gene: TRBV30; J gene: TRBJ2-7; CDR3 length: 15; CDR3 protein: CAWSVGSFFSYEQYF
V gene: TRBV10-3; J gene: TRBJ2-7; CDR3 length: 13; CDR3 protein: CAISERQHYEQYF
V gene: TRBV10-3; J gene: TRBJ1-3; CDR3 length: 13; CDR3 protein: CAIRHYSGNTIYF
V gene: TRBV15; J gene: TRBJ1-1; CDR3 length: 13; CDR3 protein: CATGGAANTEAFF
V gene: TRBV5-1; J gene: TRBJ2-7; CDR3 length: 16; CDR3 protein: CASSLTRTGTGYEQYF
V gene: TRBV25-1; J gene: TRBJ2-2; CDR3 length: 18; CDR3 protein: CASSETYGSAENTGELFF
V gene: TRBV7-2; J gene: TRBJ2-7; CDR3 length: 15; CDR3 protein: CASRPSGEGGYEQYF
V gene: TRBV7-8; J gene: TRBJ2-7; CDR3 length: 14; CDR3 protein: CASFKGGKIYEQYF
V gene: TRBV20-1; J gene: TRBJ2-7; CDR3 length: 16; CDR3 protein: CSARDPTSGRAYEQYF
V gene: TRBV29-1; J gene: TRBJ2-5; CDR3 length: 13; CDR3 protein: CSVALDSRETQYF
V gene: TRBV7-9; J gene: TRBJ2-7; CDR3 length: 13; CDR3 protein: CASRAGRGYEQYF
V gene: TRBV5-5; J gene: TRBJ1-5; CDR3 length: 16; CDR3 protein: CASSLKWGNLYQPQHF
V gene: TRBV7-3; J gene: TRBJ2-5; CDR3 length: 13; CDR3 protein: CASSLTAGGTQYF
V gene: TRBV20-1; J gene: TRBJ2-7; CDR3 length: 14; CDR3 protein: CSATERDPTYEQYF
V gene: TRBV29-1; J gene: TRBJ2-7; CDR3 length: 14; CDR3 protein: CSYRSGGVGYEQYF
V gene: TRBV9; J gene: TRBJ2-7; CDR3 length: 15; CDR3 protein: CASSVGGDREYEQYF
V gene: TRBV7-8; J gene: TRBJ2-7; CDR3 length: 14; CDR3 protein: CASSEQGGSYEQYF
V gene: TRBV2; J gene: TRBJ1-3; CDR3 length: 15; CDR3 protein: CASIYGRFSGNTIYF
V gene: TRBV7-9; J gene: TRBJ2-5; CDR3 length: 15; CDR3 protein: CASSFTLRGLETQYF
V gene: TRBV28; J gene: TRBJ1-1; CDR3 length: 12; CDR3 protein: CASSITAGEAFF
V gene: TRBV20-1; J gene: TRBJ2-4; CDR3 length: 12; CDR3 protein: CSASKGLNIQYF
V gene: TRBV7-8; J gene: TRBJ1-5; CDR3 length: 14; CDR3 protein: CASSLEGADQPQHF
V gene: TRBV9; J gene: TRBJ2-7; CDR3 length: 14; CDR3 protein: CASSPNPSSYEQYF
V gene: TRBV9; J gene: TRBJ1-3; CDR3 length: 12; CDR3 protein: CASSVEGGGQPF
V gene: TRBV7-9; J gene: TRBJ1-1; CDR3 length: 13; CDR3 protein: CASSYRQNTEAFF
V gene: TRBV7-3; J gene: TRBJ1-5; CDR3 length: 11; CDR3 protein: CASSFGDRAHF
V gene: TRBV5-1; J gene: TRBJ2-6; CDR3 length: 15; CDR3 protein: CASSARASGANVLTF
V gene: TRBV6-6; J gene: TRBJ1-5; CDR3 length: 13; CDR3 protein: CASNGQGGQPQHF
V gene: TRBV7-2; J gene: TRBJ1-5; CDR3 length: 13; CDR3 protein: CASTPDRYQPQHF
V gene: TRBV25-1; J gene: TRBJ2-7; CDR3 length: 19; CDR3 protein: CACSAIPTSGRAGFYEQYF
V gene: TRBV7-2; J gene: TRBJ1-5; CDR3 length: 14; CDR3 protein: CAGSLLGGDQPQHF
V gene: TRBV5-1; J gene: TRBJ1-2; CDR3 length: 14; CDR3 protein: CASSDGQRNYGYTF
V gene: TRBV12-3/TRBV12-4; J gene: TRBJ1-2; CDR3 length: 13; CDR3 protein: CASSRDGSYGYTF
V gene: TRBV10-3; J gene: TRBJ2-7; CDR3 length: 12; CDR3 protein: CAISDASYEQYF
V gene: TRBV7-6; J gene: TRBJ1-1; CDR3 length: 14; CDR3 protein: CASSPGRAGTEAFF
V gene: TRBV6-5; J gene: TRBJ1-5; CDR3 length: 13; CDR3 protein: CASRKETAGPQHF
V gene: TRBV28; J gene: TRBJ2-2; CDR3 length: 15; CDR3 protein: CASSVGQGHTGELFF
V gene: TRBV7-3; J gene: TRBJ1-2; CDR3 length: 15; CDR3 protein: CASSCAFVGNYGYTF
V gene: TRBV5-8; J gene: TRBJ1-2; CDR3 length: 13; CDR3 protein: CASSRLRAEGYTF
V gene: TRBV11-2; J gene: TRBJ1-6; CDR3 length: 16; CDR3 protein: CASSGGGRHPNSPLHF
V gene: TRBV29-1; J gene: TRBJ1-2; CDR3 length: 10; CDR3 protein: CSANSGGYTF
V gene: TRBV2; J gene: TRBJ1-2; CDR3 length: 11; CDR3 protein: CASQGDSGNTF
V gene: TRBV7-9; J gene: TRBJ1-2; CDR3 length: 15; CDR3 protein: CASSFSGTATYDYTF
V gene: TRBV20-1; J gene: TRBJ1-2; CDR3 length: 12; CDR3 protein: CSPGQVPYGYTF
V gene: TRBV20-1; J gene: TRBJ2-5; CDR3 length: 14; CDR3 protein: CSAARGGAGETQYF
V gene: TRBV4-1; J gene: TRBJ1-5; CDR3 length: 15; CDR3 protein: CASSKETVFNQPQHF
V gene: TRBV5-6; J gene: TRBJ1-5; CDR3 length: 14; CDR3 protein: CASSLWAIRETQHF
V gene: TRBV12-3/TRBV12-4; J gene: TRBJ1-2; CDR3 length: 17; CDR3 protein: CASSSKTGTYIDRGYTF
V gene: TRBV5-4; J gene: TRBJ2-5; CDR3 length: 15; CDR3 protein: CASSLGIAPQEAQYF
V gene: TRBV29-1; J gene: TRBJ1-4; CDR3 length: 14; CDR3 protein: CSVEVRQGYEKLFF
V gene: TRBV7-3; J gene: TRBJ2-5; CDR3 length: 13; CDR3 protein: CASSLTPEETQYF
V gene: TRBV7-2; J gene: TRBJ2-7; CDR3 length: 15; CDR3 protein: CASSQDSTSSYEQYF
V gene: TRBV7-3; J gene: TRBJ1-1; CDR3 length: 13; CDR3 protein: CASSPGAGTEAFF